The 25 T cell receptor beta chains below were found in one sample sequenced in a study of vaccination and CD4 T cells after COVID-19. Their antigens are not known. Documented treatment: roughly 11-day PBMC culture with coronavirus spike peptide pools or control peptides (ViraFEST assay). CD4+ T cells of the unexposed donor were collected before the COVID-19 pandemic (2011-2018). Sequence data for DNA of cultured CD4+ T cells were generated by the Oncomine TCR Beta short-read assay. Researchers extracted genomic DNA from CD4+ T cells that had been cultured. Via MiXCR, TCRdb re-called the PCR reads, giving one row per CDR3 protein. The data show under 11,000 distinct CDR3 sequences, approximately 37% seen once. Sequencing input: CD4+ T cells from blood, cultured in vitro. Receptor source: a human donor in good health.

The chain couples TRBV4-2 to TRBJ2-3; D possibly corresponds to TRBD2 (7 bases). This CDR3 is 16 amino acids long. Germline V gene lookup returns CDR1 LGHNA and CDR2 YNFKEQ. The ends were cut back, 1 base at V and 1 base at J, with 12 bases in the middle. For the CDR3, the DNA is TGTGCCAGCAGCCAAGTGTCGGGGGGCGGCACAGATACGCAGTATTTT. Its protein product is CASSQVSGGGTDTQYF.

This chain joins TRBV27 and TRBJ2-7; D uncertain. Per the germline V gene, CDR1 is MNHEY and CDR2 is SMNVEV (reference sequence). The CDR3 is 14 residues long. Between the trimmed V and J ends, which lost 2 bases and 5 bases, there was a span of 13 bases. DNA of the CDR3: TGTGCCAGCAGTTTACTTTGGGGTTCCGACGAGCAGTACTTC. It codes for CASSLLWGSDEQYF.

This clonotype was counted between two and nine times. This chain joins TRBV5-8 and TRBJ2-7, with 8 bases that match TRBD1. The germline CDR1 and CDR2 sequences are SGHTS and YDEGEE. The J segment lost 1 base and the V segment lost 6 bases, leaving 12 bases of the junction unmatched. The length of the CDR3 is 16 residues. The CDR3 loop reads CASTTGQGTKSYEQYF. DNA of the CDR3: TGTGCCAGCACCACCGGACAGGGTACTAAGTCCTACGAGCAGTACTTC.

The chain carries TRBV7-2 and TRBJ1-5; the D gene is possibly TRBD1 (6 bases). CDR3 length: 15 residues. Trimming cost V 4 bases and J 4 bases, with 14 bases left between them. Germline V gene sequence: CDR1 SGHTA, CDR2 FQGNSA. This CDR3 is CASSYRASGNQPQHF. CDR3 coding DNA: TGTGCCAGCAGCTACAGGGCCTCAGGGAATCAGCCCCAGCATTTT. The entire variable domain, with the rest obtained from reference TRBV7-2 and TRBJ1-5, is as follows: GAGVSQSPSNKVTEKGKDVELRCDPISGHTALYWYRQSLGQGLEFLIYFQGNSAPDKSGLPSDRFSAERTGGSVSTLTIQRTQQEDSAVYLCASSYRASGNQPQHFGDGTRLSIL.

The chain recombines TRBV28 with TRBJ1-6; D gene uncertain. The ends were cut back, 5 bases at V and 6 bases at J, with 11 bases in the middle. The CDR3 runs 14 residues. The germline CDR1 and CDR2 sequences are MDHEN and SYDVKM. The CDR3 region is CASSPGVTNSPLHF. The CDR3 nucleotides are TGTGCCAGCAGTCCTGGGGTGACTAATTCACCCCTCCACTTT.

The genes are TRBV6-5 and TRBJ2-3; no clear D gene. This CDR3 comprises 12 residues. V lost 0 bases to trimming and J lost 4 bases, with 2 bases between them. In germline, CDR1 is MNHEY, CDR2 SVGAGI. CDR3 amino acids: CASSYSPDTQYF. The DNA for the CDR3 is TGTGCCAGCAGTTACTCACCAGATACGCAGTATTTT.

The V gene is TRBV20-1, the J gene TRBJ1-2; D is ambiguous. V was trimmed by 1 base and J by 5 bases, leaving 17 bases between them. This CDR3 has 15 residues. The germline V gene encodes CDR1 DFQATT and CDR2 SNEGSKA (reference sequence). The CDR3 DNA reads TGCAGTGCTAGAGCTTCGACACCCCAAGCGTATGGCTACACCTTC. Encoded protein: CSARASTPQAYGYTF.

The chain joins TRBV4-2 to TRBJ2-4; D call uncertain. The V end lost 0 bases, the J end lost 9 bases, and 18 bases lay between the germline ends. The CDR3 is made up of 16 amino acids. Germline V gene sequence: CDR1 LGHNA, CDR2 YNFKEQ. The CDR3 DNA reads as TGTGCCAGCAGCCAAGATATTTTAGAGACCTTACCCATTCAGTACTTC. Encoded protein: CASSQDILETLPIQYF.

V and J are TRBV9 and TRBJ2-3, with D uncertain. Germline lookup yields CDR1 SGDLS and CDR2 YYNGEE. The V gene lost 0 bases and the J gene lost 2 bases, with 7 bases spanning the gap. This CDR3 is 14 amino acids long. Written as DNA, the CDR3 is TGTGCCAGCAGCGTAGACGGAAACACAGATACGCAGTATTTT. It encodes CASSVDGNTDTQYF.

A single count supports this clonotype. The chain recombines TRBV4-3 with TRBJ2-3, with D perhaps matching TRBD2 (6 bases). CDR3 length equals 15 residues. Trimming removed 6 bases at V and 5 bases at J, with 18 bases between. Germline V lookup: CDR1 LGHNA, CDR2 YSLEER. The CDR3 sequence is CASRRGTAQVDTQYF. The DNA of the CDR3 is TGCGCCAGCAGGCGGGGAACCGCACAGGTAGATACGCAGTATTTT.

This clonotype was seen more than once but under ten times. The J gene is TRBJ2-5, the V gene TRBV14; 7 bases match TRBD2. There are 16 residues in the CDR3. V lost 1 base, J lost 5 bases, and 10 bases stayed unmatched. From germline, CDR1 is SGHDN and CDR2 FVKESK. The CDR3 is CASSQGGGGSGETQYF. The DNA of the CDR3 is TGTGCCAGCAGCCAAGGAGGTGGCGGGAGTGGTGAGACCCAGTACTTC.

This rearrangement joins TRBV4-3 to TRBJ2-1; D remains unclear. Germline V gene data show CDR1 as LGHNA and CDR2 as YSLEER. The CDR3 contains 14 residues. Trimming shortened V by 0 bases and J by 9 bases, and 12 bases separated the two germline ends. CDR3 protein: CASSQDLWNTEQFF. In DNA, the CDR3 is TGCGCCAGCAGCCAAGATCTTTGGAACACTGAGCAGTTCTTC.

A note on this clonotype: At one end, the junction sequence differs from germline, possibly due to a read error. CDR3 sequence (DNA): TGCAGTGCTACCGTACCGGGACGTTGGAACACTGAAGCTGTCTTT. Encoded protein: CSATVPGRWNTEAVF. The chain links TRBV20-1 to TRBJ1-1; D possibly corresponds to TRBD1 (5 bases). The germline CDR1 and CDR2 sequences are DFQATT and SNEGSKA (reference sequence). The CDR3 has 15 residues.

This clonotype came up a few times. V is TRBV6-5 and J is TRBJ1-5, with 9 bases aligning to TRBD1. Germline CDR1 and CDR2: MNHEY and SVGAGI. V lost 4 bases to trimming and J lost 5 bases; unmatched junction nucleotides: 6. CDR3 length: 15 residues. This chain's CDR3 is CASSWTGAQDQPQHF. CDR3 nucleotides: TGTGCCAGCAGTTGGACAGGGGCTCAAGATCAGCCCCAGCATTTT.

The J gene is TRBJ1-1, the V gene TRBV19; 9 bases are a match to TRBD1. With 11 bases clipped from V and 8 bases from J, the junction kept 18 bases outside the gene matches. CDR1 LNHDA and CDR2 SQIVND come from the germline V gene (reference sequence). The CDR3 is made up of 15 amino acids. CDR3 region: CAFPGTGPFNREAFF. The CDR3 region has the DNA TGTGCCTTCCCCGGGACAGGGCCCTTCAACAGGGAAGCTTTCTTT.

The gene calls are TRBV4-3 and TRBJ1-3; TRBD1 might be the D (5 bases). Between the trimmed V and J ends, which lost 3 bases and 0 bases, there was a span of 15 bases. Germline values: CDR1 LGHNA, CDR2 YSLEER. This CDR3 comprises 17 residues. The chain's CDR3 is CASSQAPGLSSGNTIYF. CDR3 in DNA: TGCGCCAGCAGCCAGGCACCGGGACTGAGCTCTGGAAACACCATATATTTT.

The chain links TRBV7-8 to TRBJ2-7, with D maybe TRBD2 (5 bases). CDR1 is SGHVS and CDR2 is FQNEAQ in the germline V gene. The CDR3 covers 14 residues. With 5 bases removed from V and 6 bases from J, the gap between germline ends came to 17 bases. This CDR3 reads CASSPTPRAGEQYF. The DNA for the CDR3 is TGTGCCAGCAGCCCGACCCCAAGGGCGGGCGAGCAGTACTTC. Full variable domain (remainder filled in from reference TRBV7-8 and TRBJ2-7): GAGVSQSPRYKVAKRGQDVALRCDPISGHVSLFWYQQALGQGPEFLTYFQNEAQLDKSGLPSDRFFAERPEGSVSTLKIQRTQQEDSAVYLCASSPTPRAGEQYFGPGTRLTVT.

The genes are TRBV6-1 and TRBJ1-6, with TRBD1 as a possible D gene (5 bases). Germline CDR1 MNHNS, CDR2 SASEGT. The V and J ends lost 7 bases and 4 bases respectively, with 11 bases between them. The CDR3 consists of 14 residues. The CDR3: CASKAGHYNSPLHF. The CDR3 DNA sequence: TGTGCCAGCAAAGCTGGACATTATAATTCACCCCTCCACTTT.

This clonotype was counted only a few times. V gene TRBV7-2 combines with J gene TRBJ1-3, with TRBD1 as a possible D gene (5 bases). This CDR3 spans 15 amino acids. Germline-derived CDR1 and CDR2 are SGHTA and FQGNSA. Trimming took 3 bases from V and 6 from J, leaving 15 bases between them. CDR3 amino acids: CASSFPQGNINTIYF. The CDR3 coding sequence is TGTGCCAGCAGCTTCCCGCAGGGAAACATAAACACCATATATTTT. The full variable domain, its missing parts supplied by reference TRBV7-2 and TRBJ1-3, is GAGVSQSPSNKVTEKGKDVELRCDPISGHTALYWYRQSLGQGLEFLIYFQGNSAPDKSGLPSDRFSAERTGGSVSTLTIQRTQQEDSAVYLCASSFPQGNINTIYFGEGSWLTVV.

Only a few counts were recorded for this clonotype. The chain uses TRBV29-1 and TRBJ2-7, with 10 bases identical to TRBD2. The CDR3 consists of 13 residues. With 4 bases clipped from V and 3 bases from J, the junction kept 3 bases outside the gene matches. The germline CDR1 and CDR2 sequences are SQVTM and ANQGSEA. CDR3 sequence (DNA): TGCAGCGTTGGACTAGCGGGTAACTACGAGCAGTACTTC. Translating gives CSVGLAGNYEQYF.

This clonotype was seen only a few times. This chain uses TRBV15 with TRBJ2-7; TRBD1 is a possible D gene (5 bases). V was cut by 0 bases and J by 6 bases, with 9 bases left in between. CDR3 size: 13 residues. Germline V gives CDR1 LNHNV, CDR2 YYDKDF (reference sequence). The CDR3 DNA reads TGTGCCACCAGCAGAGATTTCAGGGTCGAGCAGTACTTC. Amino acid sequence: CATSRDFRVEQYF.

This chain uses TRBV7-3 with TRBJ2-3, with D maybe TRBD2 (6 bases). The V gene's germline CDR1 is SGHTA and CDR2 FQGTGA. V dropped 5 bases and J dropped 2 bases, with 17 bases sitting between them. There are 16 residues in the CDR3. The CDR3: CASSVEGTYFTDTQYF. In DNA, the CDR3 is TGTGCCAGCAGCGTAGAAGGGACTTACTTCACAGATACGCAGTATTTT.

This clonotype was picked up a small number of times. The chain couples TRBV19 to TRBJ2-2; the match to TRBD1 covers 11 bases. CDR1 and CDR2 from the germline V gene are LNHDA and SQIVND (reference sequence). Germline trimming cut 4 bases from V and 4 bases from J; bases unmatched to any gene: 5. The CDR3 is 16 amino acids. CDR3 in DNA: TGTGCCAGTAGTACCAGGGGGACAGGGGGCACCGGGGAGCTGTTTTTT. Translation: CASSTRGTGGTGELFF.

The V call is TRBV28, the J call TRBJ1-1; tentatively, D is TRBD1 (5 bases). The germline V and J ends were trimmed by 7 bases and 5 bases, with 11 bases remaining between them. Per germline, CDR1 MDHEN and CDR2 SYDVKM. The CDR3 has 12 residues. DNA for the CDR3: TGTGCCAGCATTTTTAAGGGGACTGAAGCTTTCTTT. Protein product: CASIFKGTEAFF. Full variable domain (missing parts from reference TRBV28 and TRBJ1-1): DVKVTQSSRYLVKRTGEKVFLECVQDMDHENMFWYRQDPGLGLRLIYFSYDVKMKEKGDIPEGYSVSREKKERFSLILESASTNQTSMYLCASIFKGTEAFFGQGTRLTVV.

This clonotype was recorded a few times. This chain's CDR3 is CASSYSKRGTNYGYTF. The CDR3 bases are TGTGCCAGCAGTTACTCTAAACGGGGCACTAACTATGGCTACACCTTC. The chain is built from TRBV6-5 and TRBJ1-2, with D maybe TRBD1 (5 bases). Germline V gives CDR1 MNHEY, CDR2 SVGAGI. V was pared by 0 bases and J by 0 bases, with 11 bases between. The CDR3 consists of 16 residues.